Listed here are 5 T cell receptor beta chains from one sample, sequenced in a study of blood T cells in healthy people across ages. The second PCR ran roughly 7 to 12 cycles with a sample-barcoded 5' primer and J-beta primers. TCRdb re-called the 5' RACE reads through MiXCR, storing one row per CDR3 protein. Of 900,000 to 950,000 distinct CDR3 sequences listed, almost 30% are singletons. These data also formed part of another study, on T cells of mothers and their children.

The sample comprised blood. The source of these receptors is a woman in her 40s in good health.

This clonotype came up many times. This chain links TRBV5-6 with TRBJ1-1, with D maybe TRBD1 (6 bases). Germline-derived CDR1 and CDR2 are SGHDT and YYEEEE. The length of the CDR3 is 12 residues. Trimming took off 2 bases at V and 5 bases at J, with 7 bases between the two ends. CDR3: CASSFTGTEAFF. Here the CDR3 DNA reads TGTGCCAGCAGCTTCACAGGGACTGAAGCTTTCTTT.

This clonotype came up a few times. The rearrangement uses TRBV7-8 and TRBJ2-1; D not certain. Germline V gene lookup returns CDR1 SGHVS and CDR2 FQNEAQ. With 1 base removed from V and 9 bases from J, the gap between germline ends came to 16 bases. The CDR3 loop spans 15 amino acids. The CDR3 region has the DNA TGTGCCAGCAGCTTAGGCCCCGGTAGGGTGGCTGAGCAGTTCTTC. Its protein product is CASSLGPGRVAEQFF.

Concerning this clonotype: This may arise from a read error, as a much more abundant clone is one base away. The CDR3 nucleotides are TGTGCCAGCAGTTCCCTTATGAGGGGGAGCAATCAGTCCCAGCATTTT. Translation: CASSSLMRGSNQSQHF. V gene TRBV28 combines with J gene TRBJ1-5; a weak D match, TRBD1 (6 bases). Germline-derived CDR1 and CDR2 are MDHEN and SYDVKM. This CDR3 spans 16 amino acids.

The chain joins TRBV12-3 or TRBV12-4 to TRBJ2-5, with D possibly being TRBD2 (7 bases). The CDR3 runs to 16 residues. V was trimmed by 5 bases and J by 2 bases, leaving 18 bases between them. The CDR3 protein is CASSTSRGGVQETQYF. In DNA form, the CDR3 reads TGTGCCAGCAGTACATCTAGAGGGGGGGTGCAAGAGACCCAGTACTTC.

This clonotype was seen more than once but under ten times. CDR3 amino acids: CASRQGGPSNYGYTF. Here the CDR3 DNA reads TGTGCCAGCCGGCAAGGGGGGCCTTCTAACTATGGCTACACCTTC. The V call is TRBV7-2, the J call TRBJ1-2, with D possibly matching TRBD1 (6 bases). Germline CDR1 SGHTA, CDR2 FQGNSA. Trimming pared 8 bases from V and 0 bases from J, leaving 16 bases between. The CDR3 length is 15 residues.